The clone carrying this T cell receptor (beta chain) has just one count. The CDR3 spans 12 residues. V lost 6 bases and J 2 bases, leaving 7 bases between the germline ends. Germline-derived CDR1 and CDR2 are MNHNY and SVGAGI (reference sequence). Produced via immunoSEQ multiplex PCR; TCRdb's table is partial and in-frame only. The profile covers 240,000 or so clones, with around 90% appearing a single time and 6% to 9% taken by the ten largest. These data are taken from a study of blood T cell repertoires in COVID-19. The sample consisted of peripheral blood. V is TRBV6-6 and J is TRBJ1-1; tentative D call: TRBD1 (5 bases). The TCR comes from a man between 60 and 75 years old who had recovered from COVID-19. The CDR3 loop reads CASRGHNTEAFF. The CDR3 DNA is TGTGCCAGCAGAGGACACAACACTGAAGCTTTCTTT.